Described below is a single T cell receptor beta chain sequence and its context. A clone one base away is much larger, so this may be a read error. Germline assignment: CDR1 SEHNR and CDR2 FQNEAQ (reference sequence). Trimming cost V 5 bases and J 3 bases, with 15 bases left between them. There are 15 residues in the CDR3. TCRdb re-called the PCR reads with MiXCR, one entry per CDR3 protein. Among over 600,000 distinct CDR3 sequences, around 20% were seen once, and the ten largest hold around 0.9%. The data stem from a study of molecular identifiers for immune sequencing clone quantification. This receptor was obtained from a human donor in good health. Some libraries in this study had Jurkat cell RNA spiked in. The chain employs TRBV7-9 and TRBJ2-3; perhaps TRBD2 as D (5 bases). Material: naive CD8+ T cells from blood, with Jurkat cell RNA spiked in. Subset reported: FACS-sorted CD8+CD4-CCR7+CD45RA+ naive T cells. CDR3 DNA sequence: TGTGCCAGCAGCATCCGACCCTGGGAGACAGATACGCAGTATTTT. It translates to CASSIRPWETDTQYF.